Following are 19 T cell receptor beta chains from one sample sequenced in a study of PD-L1 blockade in urothelial cancer. Using immunoSEQ multiplex PCR, the repertoire was profiled, and TCRdb retains in-frame clones only, with some absent. The sample carries approximately 90,000 clones, over 75% recorded once. Time point reported: pretreatment peripheral blood. The sample in question was PBMCs, obtained around atezolizumab (anti-PD-L1) treatment. These receptors were taken from a man aged 55 to 70 with urothelial cancer.

The chain combines TRBV27 with TRBJ2-7; tentatively, D is TRBD2 (5 bases). V lost 3 bases, J lost 7 bases, and 19 bases lay in between. Looked up from germline, CDR1 is MNHEY and CDR2 is SMNVEV (reference sequence). This CDR3 is built from 15 residues. CDR3 sequence: CASSFSRMGGLEQYF. DNA of the CDR3: TGTGCCAGCAGTTTTAGTAGGATGGGCGGGCTGGAGCAGTACTTC.

The CDR3 DNA reads as TGTGCCAGTAGATCGGGGACTGTCAATGAGCAGTTCTTC. It is translated as CASRSGTVNEQFF. V gene TRBV19 combines with J gene TRBJ2-1; the D gene is possibly TRBD2 (6 bases). This CDR3 region has 13 residues. Trimming shortened V by 6 bases and J by 6 bases, and 12 bases separated the two germline ends. Germline loops: CDR1 LNHDA, CDR2 SQIVND (reference sequence).

J is TRBJ2-4 and V is TRBV7-2, with TRBD2 identical over 9 bases. CDR1 is SGHTA, CDR2 FQGNSA, per germline. The CDR3 sequence is 16 residues long. J was trimmed by 7 bases and V by 1 base; bases with no gene match: 8. The CDR3 spells CASSLDASAGGNIQYF. CDR3 sequence (DNA): TGTGCCAGCAGCTTAGACGCCTCGGCGGGGGGGAACATTCAGTACTTC.

V gene TRBV28 combines with J gene TRBJ1-3; possibly TRBD1 for D (6 bases). Trimming pared 3 bases from V and 0 bases from J, leaving 15 bases between. CDR3 length equals 17 residues. Looked up from germline, CDR1 is MDHEN and CDR2 is SYDVKM. Here the CDR3 reads CASSFTRQARSGNTIYF. The CDR3 DNA reads TGTGCCAGCAGTTTTACACGACAGGCCCGCTCTGGAAACACCATATATTTT.

V is TRBV28 and J is TRBJ2-7; maybe TRBD2 (5 bases). Germline CDR1 is MDHEN and CDR2 is SYDVKM. Trimming stripped 5 bases from V and 0 bases from J, with 11 bases between. CDR3 length: 14 amino acids. CDR3 region: CASSATTSSYEQYF. CDR3 DNA: TGTGCCAGCAGTGCAACAACTAGCTCCTACGAGCAGTACTTC.

This clone was picked up a small number of times. The V gene is TRBV11-3, the J gene TRBJ2-7, with D perhaps matching TRBD2 (5 bases). Deletions cut 5 bases from V and 6 bases from J, with 14 bases between. CDR3 length equals 13 residues. The germline CDR1 and CDR2 sequences are SGHNT and YENEEA. CDR3 sequence: CASSPVGLGEQYF. The CDR3 nucleotides read TGTGCCAGCAGCCCAGTCGGACTCGGCGAGCAGTACTTC. The whole variable domain, filled in from reference TRBV11-3 and TRBJ2-7, reads EAGVVQSPRYKIIEKKQPVAFWCNPISGHNTLYWYLQNLGQGPELLIRYENEEAVDDSQLPKDRFSAERLKGVDSTLKIQPAELGDSAVYLCASSPVGLGEQYFGPGTRLTVT.

The chain couples TRBV5-6 to TRBJ1-5; the D gene is possibly TRBD1 (6 bases). Germline lookup yields CDR1 SGHDT and CDR2 YYEEEE. The CDR3 loop spans 14 amino acids. V lost 0 bases, J lost 9 bases, and 13 bases lay in between. Here the CDR3 reads CASSLGWQGRPQHF. The CDR3 nucleotides read TGTGCCAGCAGCTTGGGGTGGCAGGGGAGGCCCCAGCATTTT.

The chain employs TRBV4-1 and TRBJ1-2, with TRBD1 matching 7 bases. The CDR3 extends over 16 amino acids. Germline V CDR1 and CDR2: MGHRA, YSYEKL. V lost 5 bases, J lost 0 bases, and 9 bases stayed unmatched. The CDR3 DNA sequence: TGCGCCAGCAGCACCCGTCCAGGGACAGCTAACTATGGCTACACCTTC. It codes for CASSTRPGTANYGYTF.

The CDR3 loop reads CASRAGPGDTEAFF. In nucleotides, the CDR3 is TGTGCCAGCAGGGCCGGGCCCGGGGACACTGAAGCTTTCTTT. J is TRBJ1-1 and V is TRBV7-6; D remains unclear. The V gene's germline CDR1 is SGHVS and CDR2 FNYEAQ. The V end was cut by 6 bases, the J end by 3 bases, with 14 bases between. The CDR3 loop spans 14 amino acids.

This chain uses TRBV7-8 with TRBJ2-7; D might be TRBD2 (5 bases). The CDR3 has 15 residues. Trimming removed 5 bases at V and 3 bases at J, with 17 bases between. Germline assignment: CDR1 SGHVS and CDR2 FQNEAQ. The chain's CDR3 is CASSPERVYGYEQYF. CDR3 in DNA: TGTGCCAGCAGCCCTGAGAGGGTCTATGGCTACGAGCAGTACTTC.

This clone was counted only a few times. V is TRBV27 and J is TRBJ1-6; D is unclear. The germline V and J ends were trimmed by 5 bases and 14 bases, with 16 bases remaining between them. CDR3 length: 13 amino acids. CDR1 and CDR2 from the germline V gene are MNHEY and SMNVEV (reference sequence). As DNA, the CDR3 is TGTGCCAGCAGTGTCCTCGGGATGGTGGCCCTCCACTTT. This encodes CASSVLGMVALHF.

Points on this clone: Additional DNA sequences in this sample encode the identical CDR3. The genes are TRBV11-3 and TRBJ2-1; D gene ambiguous. Trimming removed 1 base from V and 4 bases from J, with 5 bases in between. The CDR3 is 13 residues long. Per the germline V gene, CDR1 is SGHNT and CDR2 is YENEEA. This chain's CDR3 is CASSLGAYNEQFF. The CDR3 nucleotides read TGTGCCAGCAGCTTAGGAGCTTACAATGAGCAGTTCTTC.

V and J are TRBV19 and TRBJ1-2; 9 bases map to TRBD1. V shed 3 bases, J shed 8 bases, and the junction held 4 bases outside the gene matches. The CDR3 totals 13 residues. Germline loops: CDR1 LNHDA, CDR2 SQIVND (reference sequence). CDR3 sequence reads: CASSIRDRDGYTF. The CDR3 nucleotides read TGTGCCAGTAGTATCAGGGACAGGGACGGCTACACCTTC.

The chain carries TRBV28 and TRBJ1-3; D may be TRBD1 (5 bases). Germline values: CDR1 MDHEN, CDR2 SYDVKM. V was shortened by 3 bases and J by 0 bases, with 12 bases between the two germline ends. The CDR3 consists of 16 residues. The CDR3 here is CASSFQTVNSGNTIYF. CDR3 DNA sequence: TGTGCCAGCAGTTTTCAGACAGTTAACTCTGGAAACACCATATATTTT.

This chain uses TRBV6-5 with TRBJ1-4, with D possibly TRBD1 on 5 matching bases. V was trimmed by 0 bases and J by 7 bases, leaving 12 bases between them. CDR3 size: 15 residues. Looked up from germline, CDR1 is MNHEY and CDR2 is SVGAGI. CDR3 sequence: CASSYSGREGEKLFF. For the CDR3, the DNA is TGTGCCAGCAGTTACTCGGGCAGGGAAGGTGAAAAACTGTTTTTT.

The rearrangement links TRBV5-6 to TRBJ1-2, with TRBD1 matching 7 bases. The V gene's germline CDR1 is SGHDT and CDR2 YYEEEE. The CDR3 runs to 15 residues. Trimming removed 0 bases from V and 8 bases from J; junction bases left unmatched: 10. The CDR3: CASSLGGGGPSGYTF. CDR3 bases: TGTGCCAGCAGCTTGGGAGGGGGCGGGCCGAGCGGCTACACCTTC.

The rearrangement uses TRBV27 and TRBJ1-2; 10 positions match TRBD1. Germline CDR1 and CDR2: MNHEY and SMNVEV (reference sequence). This CDR3 is built from 16 residues. Trimming took 4 bases from V and 6 from J; bases not matched to a gene: 11. CDR3 sequence: CASSSGNDRGQDGYTF. CDR3 in DNA: TGTGCCAGCAGTTCTGGAAACGACAGGGGGCAGGATGGCTACACCTTC.

V usage is TRBV5-1 and J usage is TRBJ2-3; D unclear. Germline CDR1 reads SGHRS; CDR2 reads YFSETQ. The CDR3 totals 15 residues. Trimming took 0 bases from V and 1 from J, leaving 9 bases between them. In DNA form, the CDR3 reads TGCGCCAGCAGCTTGGTTGGCAGTGGCACAGATACGCAGTATTTT. Protein product: CASSLVGSGTDTQYF.

This sequence joins TRBV6-1 and TRBJ2-5; 11 bases are a match to TRBD2. Looked up from germline, CDR1 is MNHNS and CDR2 is SASEGT. The CDR3 totals 15 residues. V gave up 8 bases and J gave up 2 bases; unmatched junction bases: 7. The CDR3 DNA follows: TGTGCCAGCTCACGACTAGCGGGGAATCAAGAGACCCAGTACTTC. Protein: CASSRLAGNQETQYF.